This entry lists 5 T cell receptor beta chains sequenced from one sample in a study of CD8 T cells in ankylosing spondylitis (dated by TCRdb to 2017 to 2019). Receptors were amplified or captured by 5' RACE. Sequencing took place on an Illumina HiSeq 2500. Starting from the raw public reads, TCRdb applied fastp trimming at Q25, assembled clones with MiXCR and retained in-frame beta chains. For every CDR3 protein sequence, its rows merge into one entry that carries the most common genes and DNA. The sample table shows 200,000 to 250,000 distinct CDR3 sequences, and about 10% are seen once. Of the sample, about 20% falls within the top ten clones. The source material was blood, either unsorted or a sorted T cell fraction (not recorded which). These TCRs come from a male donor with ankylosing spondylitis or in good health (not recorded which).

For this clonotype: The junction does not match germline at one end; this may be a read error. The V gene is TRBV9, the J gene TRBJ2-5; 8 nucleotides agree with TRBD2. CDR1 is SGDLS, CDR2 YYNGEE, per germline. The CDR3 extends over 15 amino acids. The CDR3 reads CVSSVEQRGWETQYF. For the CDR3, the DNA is TGTGTCAGCAGCGTAGAACAGCGGGGGTGGGAGACCCAGTACTTC.

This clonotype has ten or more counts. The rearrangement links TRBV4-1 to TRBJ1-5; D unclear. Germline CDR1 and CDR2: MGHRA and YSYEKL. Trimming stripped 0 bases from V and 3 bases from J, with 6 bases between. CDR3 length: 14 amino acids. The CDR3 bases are TGCGCCAGCAGCCAAGAGGCCCTCAATCAGCCCCAGCATTTT. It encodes CASSQEALNQPQHF.

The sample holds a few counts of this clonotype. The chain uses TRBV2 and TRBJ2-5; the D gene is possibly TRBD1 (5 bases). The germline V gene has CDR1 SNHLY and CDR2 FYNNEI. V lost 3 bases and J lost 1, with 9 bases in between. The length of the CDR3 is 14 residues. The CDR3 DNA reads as TGTGCCAGCAGTGACGGCAGGGTCCAAGAGACCCAGTACTTC. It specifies CASSDGRVQETQYF.

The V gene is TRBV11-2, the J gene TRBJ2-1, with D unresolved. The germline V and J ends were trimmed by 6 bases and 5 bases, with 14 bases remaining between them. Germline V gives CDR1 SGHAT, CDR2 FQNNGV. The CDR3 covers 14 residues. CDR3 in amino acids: CASSLRVSDNEQFF. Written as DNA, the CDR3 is TGTGCCAGCAGTCTCCGGGTATCGGACAATGAGCAGTTCTTC.

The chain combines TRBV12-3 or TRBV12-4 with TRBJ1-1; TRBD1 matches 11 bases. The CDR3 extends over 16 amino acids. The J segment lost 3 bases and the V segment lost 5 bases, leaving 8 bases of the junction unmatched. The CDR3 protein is CASSPAPGQGDTEAFF. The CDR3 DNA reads TGTGCCAGCAGTCCAGCACCGGGACAGGGGGACACTGAAGCTTTCTTT.